This TCR beta chain was captured in a study of shared clonotypes between healthy human individuals. Whole-study findings and limits: Even with large depth, rarefaction showed that sorted-subset sequencing was incomplete. Generation of non-shared clonotypes was less probable than generation of clonotypes shared by all four donors. Naive CD4 clonotypes overlapped across several donors at roughly 5.1%.

This CDR3 spans 15 amino acids. V lost 4 bases and J lost 3; bases outside the gene matches: 4. Germline CDR1 reads MNHEY; CDR2 reads SMNVEV (reference sequence). Method: immunoSEQ multiplex PCR; TCRdb's copy keeps in-frame clones and lacks some. The sample shows 750,000 to 1,000,000 clones, around 93% of them seen only once. Naive CD8 cells lacked CD45RO and underwent positive selection for CCR7, leaving out terminally differentiated effector memory CD45RA+ cells. Turning to this clone: Its antigen remains unidentified.

J is TRBJ2-7 and V is TRBV27, with TRBD2 matching over 12 bases. The material sequenced was naive CD8+ T cells sorted from blood. This sequence was found in a man aged 25 to 40 in good health. The CDR3 loop is CASSSSSGRGYEQYF. DNA of the CDR3: TGTGCCAGCAGTTCCTCTAGCGGGAGGGGCTACGAGCAGTACTTC.